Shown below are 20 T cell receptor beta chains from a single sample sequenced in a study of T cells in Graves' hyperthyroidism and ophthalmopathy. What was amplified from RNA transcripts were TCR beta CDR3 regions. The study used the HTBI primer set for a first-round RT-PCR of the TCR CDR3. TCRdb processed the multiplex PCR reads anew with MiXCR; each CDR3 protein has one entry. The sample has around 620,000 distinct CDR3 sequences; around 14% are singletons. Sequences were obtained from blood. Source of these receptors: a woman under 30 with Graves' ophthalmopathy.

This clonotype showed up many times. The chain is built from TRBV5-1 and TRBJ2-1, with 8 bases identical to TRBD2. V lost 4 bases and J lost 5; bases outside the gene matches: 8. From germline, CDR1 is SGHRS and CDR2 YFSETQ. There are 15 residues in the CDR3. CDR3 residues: CASSLLTSANNEQFF. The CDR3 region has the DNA TGCGCCAGCAGCCTCCTGACTAGCGCAAACAATGAGCAGTTCTTC.

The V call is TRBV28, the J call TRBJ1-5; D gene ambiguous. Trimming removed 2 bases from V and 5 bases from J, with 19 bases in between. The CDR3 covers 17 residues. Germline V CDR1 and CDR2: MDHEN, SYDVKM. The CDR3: CASSLVPRHGLDQPQHF. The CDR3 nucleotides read TGTGCCAGCAGTTTAGTCCCGAGGCATGGGTTAGATCAGCCCCAGCATTTT.

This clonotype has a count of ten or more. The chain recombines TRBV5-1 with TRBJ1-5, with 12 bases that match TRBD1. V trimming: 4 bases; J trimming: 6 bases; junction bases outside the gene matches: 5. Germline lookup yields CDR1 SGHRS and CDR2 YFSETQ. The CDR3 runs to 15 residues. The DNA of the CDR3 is TGCGCCAGCAGCGCAGGGACAGGGGGCGGTCAGCCCCAGCATTTT. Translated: CASSAGTGGGQPQHF.

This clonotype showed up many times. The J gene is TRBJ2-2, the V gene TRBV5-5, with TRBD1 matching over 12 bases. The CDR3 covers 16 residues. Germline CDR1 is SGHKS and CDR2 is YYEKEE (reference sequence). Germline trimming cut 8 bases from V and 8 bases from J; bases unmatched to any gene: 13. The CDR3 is CASYDTGTGGNGELFF. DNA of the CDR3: TGTGCCAGTTATGATACCGGGACAGGGGGCAATGGGGAGCTGTTTTTT.

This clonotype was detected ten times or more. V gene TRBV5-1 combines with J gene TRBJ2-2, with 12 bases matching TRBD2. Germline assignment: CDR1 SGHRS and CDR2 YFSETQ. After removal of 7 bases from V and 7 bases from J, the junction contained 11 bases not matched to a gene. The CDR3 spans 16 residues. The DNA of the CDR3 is TGCGCCAGCCACGGACTAGCGGGAAGTGGTGGCGGGGAGCTGTTTTTT. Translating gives CASHGLAGSGGGELFF.

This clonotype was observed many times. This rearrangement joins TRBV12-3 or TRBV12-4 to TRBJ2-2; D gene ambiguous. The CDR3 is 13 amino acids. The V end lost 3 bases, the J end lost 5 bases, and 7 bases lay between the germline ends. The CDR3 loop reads CASSFRSTGELFF. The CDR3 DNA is TGTGCCAGCAGTTTCAGGAGTACCGGGGAGCTGTTTTTT.

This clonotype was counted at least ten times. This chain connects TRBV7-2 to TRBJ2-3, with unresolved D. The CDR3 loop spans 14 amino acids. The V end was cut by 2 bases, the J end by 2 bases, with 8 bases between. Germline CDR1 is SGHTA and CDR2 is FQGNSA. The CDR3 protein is CASSLWMHTDTQYF. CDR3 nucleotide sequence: TGTGCCAGCAGCTTATGGATGCACACAGATACGCAGTATTTT.

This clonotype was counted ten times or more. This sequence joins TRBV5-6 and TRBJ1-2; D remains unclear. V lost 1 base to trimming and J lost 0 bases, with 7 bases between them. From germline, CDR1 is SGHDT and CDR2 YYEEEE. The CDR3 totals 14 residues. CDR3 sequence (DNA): TGTGCCAGCAGCTTGAGACCAGCTAACTATGGCTACACCTTC. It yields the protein CASSLRPANYGYTF.

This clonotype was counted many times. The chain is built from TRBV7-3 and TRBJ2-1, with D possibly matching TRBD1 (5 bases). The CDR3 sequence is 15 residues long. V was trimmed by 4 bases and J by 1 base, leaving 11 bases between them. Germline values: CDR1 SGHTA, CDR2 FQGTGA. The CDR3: CASSSFQGSYNEQFF. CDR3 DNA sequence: TGTGCCAGCAGCTCGTTTCAGGGATCCTACAATGAGCAGTTCTTC.

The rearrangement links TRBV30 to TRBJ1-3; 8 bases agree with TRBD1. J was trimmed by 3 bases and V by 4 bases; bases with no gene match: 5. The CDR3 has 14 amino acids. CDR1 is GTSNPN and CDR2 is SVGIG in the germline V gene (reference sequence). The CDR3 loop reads CAWTFRGLGNTIYF. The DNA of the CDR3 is TGTGCCTGGACCTTCAGGGGGCTTGGAAACACCATATATTTT.

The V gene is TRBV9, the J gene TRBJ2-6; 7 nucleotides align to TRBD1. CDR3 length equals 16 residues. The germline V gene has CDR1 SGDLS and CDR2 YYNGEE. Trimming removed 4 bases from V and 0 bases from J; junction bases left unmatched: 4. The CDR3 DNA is TGTGCCAGCAGCCGGGACAGCGACTCTGGGGCCAACGTCCTGACTTTC. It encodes CASSRDSDSGANVLTF. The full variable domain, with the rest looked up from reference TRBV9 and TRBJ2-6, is DSGVTQTPKHLITATGQRVTLRCSPRSGDLSVYWYQQSLDQGLQFLIQYYNGEERAKGNILERFSAQQFPDLHSELNLSSLELGDSALYFCASSRDSDSGANVLTFGAGSRLTVL.

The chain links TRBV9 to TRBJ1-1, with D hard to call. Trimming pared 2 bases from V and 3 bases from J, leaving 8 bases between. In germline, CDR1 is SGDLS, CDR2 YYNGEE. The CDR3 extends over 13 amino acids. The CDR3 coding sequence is TGTGCCAGCAGCGTTCCGGGAGACACTGAAGCTTTCTTT. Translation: CASSVPGDTEAFF.

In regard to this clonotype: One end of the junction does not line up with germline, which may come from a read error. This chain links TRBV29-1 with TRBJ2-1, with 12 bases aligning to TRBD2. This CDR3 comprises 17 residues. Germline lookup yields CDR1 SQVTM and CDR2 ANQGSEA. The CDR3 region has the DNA TGCAGCGGCGACAGGGAGTCGACTAGCGGGAGTCTTCTTGAGCAGCTCTTC. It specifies CSGDRESTSGSLLEQLF.

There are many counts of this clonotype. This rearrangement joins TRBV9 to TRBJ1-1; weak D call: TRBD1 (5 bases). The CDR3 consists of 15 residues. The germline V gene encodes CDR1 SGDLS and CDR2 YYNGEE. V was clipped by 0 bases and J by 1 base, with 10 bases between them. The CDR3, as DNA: TGTGCCAGCAGCGTAGTTCGGGGGGGGAACACTGAAGCTTTCTTT. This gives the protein CASSVVRGGNTEAFF.

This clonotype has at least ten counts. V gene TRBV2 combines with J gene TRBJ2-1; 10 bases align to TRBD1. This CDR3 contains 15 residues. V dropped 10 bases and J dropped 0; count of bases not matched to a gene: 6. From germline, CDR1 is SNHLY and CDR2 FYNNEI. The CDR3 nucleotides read TGTGCCACAAACCGGGACAGGGGCTCCTACAATGAGCAGTTCTTC. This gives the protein CATNRDRGSYNEQFF.

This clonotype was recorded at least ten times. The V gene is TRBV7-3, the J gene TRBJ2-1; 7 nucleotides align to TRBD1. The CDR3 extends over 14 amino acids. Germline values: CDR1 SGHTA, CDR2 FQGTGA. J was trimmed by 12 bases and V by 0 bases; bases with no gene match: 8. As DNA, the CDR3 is TGTGCCAGCAGCTTAACAGGGGGTCGGGACAGGCAGTTCTTC. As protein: CASSLTGGRDRQFF.

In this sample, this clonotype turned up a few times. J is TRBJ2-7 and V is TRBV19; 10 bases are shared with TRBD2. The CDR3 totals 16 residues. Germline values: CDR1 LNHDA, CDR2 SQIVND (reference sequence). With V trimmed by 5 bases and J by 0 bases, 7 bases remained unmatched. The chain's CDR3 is CASSSRTSGLSYEQYF. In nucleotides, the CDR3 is TGTGCCAGTAGTTCAAGGACTAGCGGACTCTCCTACGAGCAGTACTTC.

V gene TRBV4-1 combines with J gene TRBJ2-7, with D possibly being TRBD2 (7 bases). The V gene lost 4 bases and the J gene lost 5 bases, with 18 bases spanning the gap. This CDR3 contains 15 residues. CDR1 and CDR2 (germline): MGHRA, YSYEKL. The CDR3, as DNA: TGCGCCAGCAGCCCCGGTGGTAGGGGGGGGGACGAGCAGTACTTC. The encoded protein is CASSPGGRGGDEQYF.

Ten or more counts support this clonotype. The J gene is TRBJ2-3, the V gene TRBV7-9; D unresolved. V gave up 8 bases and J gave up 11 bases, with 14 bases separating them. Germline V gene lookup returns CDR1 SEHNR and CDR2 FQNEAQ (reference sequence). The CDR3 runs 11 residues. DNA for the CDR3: TGTGCCAGCTCTCAGCACCCGGGGCAGTATTTT. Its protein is CASSQHPGQYF.

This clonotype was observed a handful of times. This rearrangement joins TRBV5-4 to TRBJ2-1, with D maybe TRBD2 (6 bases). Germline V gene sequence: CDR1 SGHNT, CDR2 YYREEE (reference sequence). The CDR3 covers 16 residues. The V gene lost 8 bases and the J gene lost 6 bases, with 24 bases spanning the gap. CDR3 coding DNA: TGTGCCAGTTACACGGTCCGGGACTCGTTCCTCAATGAGCAGTTCTTC. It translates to CASYTVRDSFLNEQFF.